The TCR beta chain described here comes from a study of blood T cell repertoires in COVID-19. At the level of the study: Researchers got acute and convalescent COVID-19 samples from the United States, Italy and Spain.

Authors' methods: Reference gene primer amplification in the assay estimated nucleated cell counts. Data came from immunoSEQ multiplex PCR; TCRdb stores just in-frame clones and leaves some out. V and J calls and clone size are copied from that table; D and trimming were computed from the DNA. The sample lists about 46,000 clones, 80% to 90% occurring once. Germline V CDR1 and CDR2: SGHTA, FQGNSA. CDR3 length: 16 residues. V lost 5 bases and J lost 4, with 17 bases in between. Sequencing used peripheral blood. The chain carries TRBV7-2 and TRBJ1-4; tentative D call: TRBD1 (6 bases). This sequence was found in a human donor in a cohort sampled during active COVID-19. The donor label of this sample is uncertain. DNA for the CDR3: TGTGCCAGCAGCCCCCGTTGGCAGGGGTATAATGAAAAACTGTTTTTT. This codes for CASSPRWQGYNEKLFF.